This T cell receptor (beta chain) was sequenced in a study of identical twins. Only healthy Caucasians were included as donors. This clonotype was picked up a small number of times. Its antigen remains unidentified. A universal primer site came from template switching; cDNA carried unique molecular identifiers. TCRdb fed the 5' RACE reads into MiXCR, producing one record per CDR3 protein. The table includes about 700,000 distinct CDR3 sequences, around 5.7% detected once. Broader study findings: Zero-insertion analyses might be partly confounded by invariant T cells like MAIT and iNKT. Some out-of-frame alpha sequences were shared by twins, and these showed excess low generation probability.

The sample consisted of naive T cells sorted from blood. This receptor was obtained from a man younger than 35 in good health.

This CDR3 reads CASSLYAGAIDTQYF. CDR3 sequence (DNA): TGTGCCAGCAGCTTATACGCGGGAGCTATAGATACGCAGTATTTT. This chain uses TRBV7-2 with TRBJ2-3, with TRBD2 matching 7 bases. The junction had 7 bases not matched to a gene; V was cut back by 2 bases and J by 5 bases. Germline lookup yields CDR1 SGHTA and CDR2 FQGNSA. The CDR3 consists of 15 residues. The entire variable domain, with the rest obtained from reference TRBV7-2 and TRBJ2-3, is as follows: GAGVSQSPSNKVTEKGKDVELRCDPISGHTALYWYRQSLGQGLEFLIYFQGNSAPDKSGLPSDRFSAERTGGSVSTLTIQRTQQEDSAVYLCASSLYAGAIDTQYFGPGTRLTVL.